Presented here are 6 T cell receptor beta chains from one specimen sequenced in a study of T cell responses to AZD1222 COVID-19 vaccine (dated by TCRdb to about 2021). What the time point label conveys for this sample: baseline before first vaccination. Libraries were built with the immunoSEQ multiplex PCR assay. TCRdb re-hosts the immuneACCESS table, in-frame sequences only. Its copies lack some clones; in the studies checked, an unresolved V gene accounts for under half of them, and the cause for the rest is not known. The sample profile shows approximately 190,000 clones; roughly 90% of them were found once. The ten most abundant clones make up roughly 0.98% of the sample. Sequencing was performed on peripheral blood, taken on day 0 of AZD1222 vaccination. The source of these receptors is an adult in good health.

The chain combines TRBV6-6 with TRBJ2-7, with a possible D match to TRBD2 (5 bases). The ends were cut back, 4 bases at V and 2 bases at J, with 12 bases in the middle. The germline V gene has CDR1 MNHNY and CDR2 SVGAGI (reference sequence). The CDR3 spans 14 residues. CDR3 region: CASSSSTRPYEQYF. The CDR3 nucleotides are TGTGCCAGCAGTTCGTCTACTAGGCCCTACGAGCAGTACTTC.

This sequence joins TRBV28 and TRBJ2-5, with D possibly being TRBD1 or TRBD2 (5 bases each). Germline V gives CDR1 MDHEN, CDR2 SYDVKM. Trimming removed 3 bases from V and 4 bases from J, with 9 bases in between. This CDR3 region has 13 residues. The CDR3 DNA is TGTGCCAGCAGTTTGGGGGATATAGAGACCCAGTACTTC. This translates into CASSLGDIETQYF.

J is TRBJ2-3 and V is TRBV7-6; no reliable D call. The CDR3 totals 16 residues. Germline CDR1 reads SGHVS; CDR2 reads FNYEAQ. Trimming removed 5 bases at V and 0 bases at J, with 15 bases between. The CDR3 nucleotides are TGTGCCAGCAGCCCCACTCAGTCCGAGAGCACAGATACGCAGTATTTT. Its protein product is CASSPTQSESTDTQYF.

Comment on this clone: This sample also contains other DNA sequences that code for the same CDR3. The V gene is TRBV27, the J gene TRBJ2-1; no clear D gene. This CDR3 is 11 amino acids long. Trimming stripped 6 bases from V and 7 bases from J, with 7 bases between. CDR1 is MNHEY and CDR2 is SMNVEV in the germline V gene (reference sequence). For the CDR3, the DNA is TGTGCCAGCAGCCTAGGAAATGAGCAGTTCTTC. Residues: CASSLGNEQFF.

The J gene is TRBJ1-6, the V gene TRBV4-3; D may be TRBD1 (5 bases). Germline CDR1 is LGHNA and CDR2 is YSLEER. This CDR3 comprises 15 residues. V lost 0 bases, J lost 6 bases, and 9 bases lay in between. The CDR3 bases are TGCGCCAGCAGCCAAGATAAAGGGACTAATTCACCCCTCCACTTT. Amino acids: CASSQDKGTNSPLHF.

The chain recombines TRBV4-3 with TRBJ2-7; D gene unclear. The germline V and J ends were trimmed by 0 bases and 0 bases, with 12 bases remaining between them. Germline CDR1 is LGHNA and CDR2 is YSLEER. This CDR3 has 16 residues. CDR3 sequence: CASSQDLHSRSYEQYF. The CDR3 DNA follows: TGCGCCAGCAGCCAAGATCTTCACAGCCGCTCCTACGAGCAGTACTTC.